Only a few counts were recorded for the clone carrying this TCR beta chain. The record originates from a study of blood T cell repertoires in COVID-19. Method: immunoSEQ multiplex PCR; TCRdb's copy keeps in-frame clones and lacks some. In the table there are about 120,000 clones, 90% of which are singletons. Germline V gene data show CDR1 as SEHNR and CDR2 as FQNEAQ (reference sequence). This CDR3 is built from 17 residues. V was clipped by 1 base and J by 7 bases, with 20 bases between them. This chain uses TRBV7-9 with TRBJ1-5; D gene uncertain. The TCR comes from a woman aged 60-70 years with COVID-19, enrolled during active disease. Sample: peripheral blood. The CDR3 protein is CASSLEAGAAAGQPQHF. The CDR3 DNA reads TGTGCCAGCAGCTTAGAGGCGGGAGCTGCCGCGGGCCAGCCCCAGCATTTT.